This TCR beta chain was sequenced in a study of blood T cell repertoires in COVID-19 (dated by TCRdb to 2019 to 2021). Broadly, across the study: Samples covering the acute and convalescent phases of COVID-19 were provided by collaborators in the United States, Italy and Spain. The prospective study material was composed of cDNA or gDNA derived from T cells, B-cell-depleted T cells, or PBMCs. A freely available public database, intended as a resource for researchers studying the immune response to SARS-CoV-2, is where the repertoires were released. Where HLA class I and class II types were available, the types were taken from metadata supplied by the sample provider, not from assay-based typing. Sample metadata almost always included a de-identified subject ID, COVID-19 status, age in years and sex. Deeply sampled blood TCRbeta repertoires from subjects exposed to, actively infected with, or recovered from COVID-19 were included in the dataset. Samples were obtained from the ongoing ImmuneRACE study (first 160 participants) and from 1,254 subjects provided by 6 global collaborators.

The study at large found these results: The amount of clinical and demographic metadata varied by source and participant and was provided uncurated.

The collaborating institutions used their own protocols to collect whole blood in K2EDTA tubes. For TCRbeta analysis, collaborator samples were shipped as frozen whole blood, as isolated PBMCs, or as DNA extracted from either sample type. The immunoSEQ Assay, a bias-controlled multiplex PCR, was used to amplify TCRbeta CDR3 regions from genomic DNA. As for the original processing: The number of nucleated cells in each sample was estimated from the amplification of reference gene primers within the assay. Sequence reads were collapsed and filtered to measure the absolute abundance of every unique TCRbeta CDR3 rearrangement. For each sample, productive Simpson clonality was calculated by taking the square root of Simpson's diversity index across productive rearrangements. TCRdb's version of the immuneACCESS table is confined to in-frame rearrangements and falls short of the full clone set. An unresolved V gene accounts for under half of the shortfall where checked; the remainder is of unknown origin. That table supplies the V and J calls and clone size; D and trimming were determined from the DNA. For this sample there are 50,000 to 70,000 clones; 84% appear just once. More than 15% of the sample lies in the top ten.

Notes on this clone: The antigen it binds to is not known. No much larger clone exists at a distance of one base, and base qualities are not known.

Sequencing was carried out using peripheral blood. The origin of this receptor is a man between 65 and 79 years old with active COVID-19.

The nucleotide sequence is given as TGTGCCAGCACCCGGGGGGACAGGGGGCGCGAGCAGTACTTC. This encodes CASTRGDRGREQYF. Rearrangement joined TRBV3-1 (or the pseudogene TRBV3-2) to TRBJ2-7, with 12 bases aligning to TRBD1. The CDR3 numbers 14 residues from cysteine through phenylalanine. The entry retains the CDR3 DNA only, 42 bases that are in frame from base 1. Trimming leaves V shorter by 7 bases and J shorter by 6 bases, with the junction holding 7 bases beyond the gene matches. Per the germline V gene (reference sequence), LGHDT is the CDR1 and YNNKEL is the CDR2.